These 13 T cell receptor beta chains were all obtained from the same sample, sequenced in a study of blood T cell repertoires in COVID-19. The repertoire was sequenced with immunoSEQ multiplex PCR; TCRdb's copy has only in-frame clones and lacks some. The sample has about 220,000 clones, around 83% seen once. The sample taken for sequencing was peripheral blood. Receptors originate from a woman aged 50 to 65 with acute or convalescent COVID-19.

The chain has TRBV24-1 and TRBJ2-3, with TRBD2 identical over 11 bases. Germline V CDR1 and CDR2: KGHDR, SFDVKD. Losses at the gene ends were 3 bases for V and 6 bases for J; bases not matched to a gene: 4. The CDR3 has 15 residues. CDR3 in DNA: TGTGCCACCAGTGATCCCCGACTAGCGGGGGATACGCAGTATTTT. Translation gives CATSDPRLAGDTQYF.

The chain employs TRBV9 and TRBJ2-2; weak D call: TRBD2 (6 bases). The CDR3 is 16 residues long. Germline CDR1 and CDR2: SGDLS and YYNGEE. The V gene lost 0 bases and the J gene lost 4 bases, with 13 bases spanning the gap. The CDR3 DNA is TGTGCCAGCAGCGTAGGATCAAGGGGACTCACCGGGGAGCTGTTTTTT. This encodes CASSVGSRGLTGELFF.

This CDR3 reads CAISEVWGRGSSYEQYF. The CDR3 nucleotides are TGTGCCATCAGTGAAGTGTGGGGCAGGGGGAGTTCCTACGAGCAGTACTTC. The V call is TRBV10-3, the J call TRBJ2-7, with TRBD1 matching over 7 bases. The CDR3 totals 17 residues. Unmatched junction bases numbered 12, after V lost 3 bases and J lost 1 base. Looked up from germline, CDR1 is ENHRY and CDR2 is SYGVKD.

This clone has just a few counts. The chain uses TRBV6-5 and TRBJ1-5; no reliable D call. CDR3 size: 14 residues. The germline CDR1 and CDR2 sequences are MNHEY and SVGAGI. Trimming stripped 8 bases from V and 5 bases from J, with 16 bases between. The CDR3 nucleotides are TGTGCCAGCGGGTTCTTCAGGCTCGATCAGCCCCAGCATTTT. This encodes CASGFFRLDQPQHF.

The chain's CDR3 is CASSYGLAREQYF. Here the CDR3 DNA reads TGTGCCAGCAGTTATGGACTAGCGCGGGAGCAGTACTTC. The V call is TRBV7-3, the J call TRBJ2-7; TRBD2 agrees at 9 bases. V trimming: 6 bases; J trimming: 7 bases; junction bases outside the gene matches: 7. CDR3 length: 13 amino acids. Germline assignment: CDR1 SGHTA and CDR2 FQGTGA.

The chain is built from TRBV30 and TRBJ1-2, with D unclear. CDR1 and CDR2 (germline): GTSNPN, SVGIG (reference sequence). This CDR3 spans 13 amino acids. V gave up 4 bases and J gave up 0 bases, with 9 bases separating them. The CDR3 loop is CAWNGGANYGYTF. For the CDR3, the DNA is TGTGCCTGGAACGGCGGAGCTAACTATGGCTACACCTTC.

Only one count was recorded for this clone. The chain recombines TRBV7-3 with TRBJ2-1, with a weak D call TRBD1 (5 bases). The V gene's germline CDR1 is SGHTA and CDR2 FQGTGA. This CDR3 is 17 amino acids long. V shed 2 bases and J shed 0 bases, with 14 bases lying between them. The CDR3 DNA is TGTGCCAGCAGCTTATCCCCTCAGGGTAACTCCTACAATGAGCAGTTCTTC. Translated: CASSLSPQGNSYNEQFF.

This clone appeared a few times. The chain uses TRBV7-9 and TRBJ1-1; TRBD1 matches 7 bases. Germline CDR1 and CDR2: SEHNR and FQNEAQ (reference sequence). The CDR3 sequence is 13 residues long. The V and J ends lost 5 bases and 2 bases, in that order; junction bases with no gene match: 2. The CDR3: CASSRDSNTEAFF. The CDR3 region has the DNA TGTGCCAGCAGCCGGGACAGTAACACTGAAGCTTTCTTT. The full variable domain, completed using reference TRBV7-9 and TRBJ1-1, is DTGVSQNPRHKITKRGQNVTFRCDPISEHNRLYWYRQTLGQGPEFLTYFQNEAQLEKSRLLSDRFSAERPKGSFSTLEIQRTEQGDSAMYLCASSRDSNTEAFFGQGTRLTVV.

The J gene is TRBJ1-4, the V gene TRBV9; D call uncertain. The CDR3 runs 13 residues. Germline CDR1 and CDR2: SGDLS and YYNGEE. Trimming cost V 3 bases and J 0 bases, with 3 bases left between them. The CDR3, as DNA: TGTGCCAGCAGCGCTGCAACTAATGAAAAACTGTTTTTT. It is translated as CASSAATNEKLFF.

DNA of the CDR3: TGTGCCAGCAGTTTACCGGGACTAGCCAACTACGAGCAGTACTTC. Its protein product is CASSLPGLANYEQYF. The gene calls are TRBV28 and TRBJ2-7; 9 bases match TRBD2. The length of the CDR3 is 15 residues. Looked up from germline, CDR1 is MDHEN and CDR2 is SYDVKM. With 2 bases clipped from V and 3 bases from J, the junction kept 5 bases outside the gene matches.

The V and J genes are TRBV7-9 and TRBJ1-1; D may be TRBD1 (6 bases). Trimming took off 8 bases at V and 4 bases at J, with 14 bases between the two ends. The germline V gene has CDR1 SEHNR and CDR2 FQNEAQ (reference sequence). The CDR3 totals 13 residues. The CDR3 nucleotides are TGTGCCAGCGCCCCCAGGGGAAGCACTGAAGCTTTCTTT. The encoded protein is CASAPRGSTEAFF.

The table lists this clone with a count of one. The chain uses TRBV30 and TRBJ1-1; 7 nucleotides match TRBD1. The J segment lost 5 bases and the V segment lost 2 bases, leaving 5 bases of the junction unmatched. The germline gives CDR1 GTSNPN, CDR2 SVGIG (reference sequence). The CDR3 covers 13 residues. The CDR3 DNA reads TGTGCCTGGAGTTGGGACAGTGGGACTGAAGCTTTCTTT. Translation gives CAWSWDSGTEAFF.

This rearrangement joins TRBV28 to TRBJ1-1, with TRBD1 matching over 7 bases. The V gene end was trimmed by 7 bases and the J gene end by 1 base; junction bases not matched to a gene: 3. Germline CDR1 reads MDHEN; CDR2 reads SYDVKM. The CDR3 length is 13 residues. The CDR3 loop is CASTRTGNTEAFF. In DNA, the CDR3 is TGTGCCAGCACCAGGACAGGGAACACTGAAGCTTTCTTT.